The 7 T cell receptor beta chains in this list originate from one sample, sequenced in a study of T cell responses to AZD1222 COVID-19 vaccine. TCRdb keeps only in-frame clones here, not all; method: immunoSEQ multiplex PCR. The sample includes about 96,000 clones, about 89% of them seen just once. The sample in question was peripheral blood, obtained on day 0 of AZD1222 vaccination. These receptor sequences come from an adult in good health.

The chain carries TRBV3-1 (or the pseudogene TRBV3-2) and TRBJ1-1; TRBD1 agrees at 7 bases. The junction had 6 bases not matched to a gene; V was cut back by 7 bases and J by 1 base. From germline, CDR1 is LGHDT and CDR2 YNNKEL (reference sequence). This CDR3 has 14 residues. In DNA, the CDR3 is TGTGCCAGCACCGAGGGACAGCGGAACACTGAAGCTTTCTTT. Translation gives CASTEGQRNTEAFF.

This clone was found a few times. This chain links TRBV29-1 with TRBJ1-1; maybe TRBD1 (5 bases). The V gene's germline CDR1 is SQVTM and CDR2 ANQGSEA. V lost 4 bases to trimming and J lost 0 bases, with 15 bases between them. The CDR3 consists of 15 residues. The CDR3 spells CSVGAGWGMNTEAFF. The CDR3 bases are TGCAGCGTTGGGGCAGGGTGGGGGATGAACACTGAAGCTTTCTTT.

The chain couples TRBV11-2 to TRBJ1-1; 7 nucleotides match TRBD1. Germline V gene data show CDR1 as SGHAT and CDR2 as FQNNGV. This CDR3 is built from 13 residues. V dropped 5 bases and J dropped 2; count of bases not matched to a gene: 2. The CDR3 DNA sequence: TGTGCCAGCAGCAGGGACAGAAACACTGAAGCTTTCTTT. It encodes CASSRDRNTEAFF.

The chain combines TRBV7-3 with TRBJ2-1; D is undetermined. The CDR3 runs to 12 residues. Germline V lookup: CDR1 SGHTA, CDR2 FQGTGA. Trimming stripped 5 bases from V and 9 bases from J, with 11 bases between. The chain's CDR3 is CASSPDRGEQFF. CDR3 nucleotides: TGTGCCAGCAGCCCGGACCGAGGTGAGCAGTTCTTC.

This chain connects TRBV28 to TRBJ1-4, with no clear D. CDR3 length: 12 amino acids. CDR1 and CDR2 (germline): MDHEN, SYDVKM. V was trimmed by 3 bases and J by 7 bases, leaving 6 bases between them. This chain's CDR3 is CASSFHGEKLFF. In DNA form, the CDR3 reads TGTGCCAGCAGTTTCCATGGTGAAAAACTGTTTTTT.

The chain uses TRBV5-4 and TRBJ2-5; D uncertain. The CDR3 spans 14 residues. The V gene's germline CDR1 is SGHNT and CDR2 YYREEE (reference sequence). The V end lost 0 bases, the J end lost 4 bases, and 10 bases lay between the germline ends. The CDR3 nucleotides are TGTGCCAGCAGCTTGGAAGGGTTAGGAGAGACCCAGTACTTC. Translation gives CASSLEGLGETQYF.

V gene TRBV7-2 combines with J gene TRBJ2-6; no clear D gene. The CDR3 is made up of 15 amino acids. Germline lookup yields CDR1 SGHTA and CDR2 FQGNSA. Trimming took 7 bases from V and 0 from J, leaving 10 bases between them. The CDR3 sequence is CASTMSYSGANVLTF. CDR3 bases: TGTGCCAGCACCATGTCTTACTCTGGGGCCAACGTCCTGACTTTC.